The entry that follows covers one TCR beta chain sequence. A sample-barcoded 5' primer and a J-beta primer mix were used in a second PCR of roughly 7 to 11 cycles. MiXCR, run by TCRdb on the 5' RACE reads, gives a single entry per CDR3 protein. The sample lists around 710,000 distinct CDR3 sequences; roughly 47% were seen once. The sample comes from a study of blood T cells in healthy people across ages. Trimming took 6 bases from V and 7 from J, leaving 12 bases between them. The CDR3 contains 13 residues. Germline assignment: CDR1 SNHLY and CDR2 FYNNEI. The TCR was taken from a woman in her sixties or seventies in good health. The gene calls are TRBV2 and TRBJ2-2; D is possibly TRBD1 or TRBD2 (5 bases each). Source material: blood. The CDR3 is CASRGPTGGELFF. CDR3 bases: TGTGCCAGCAGGGGACCGACGGGCGGGGAGCTGTTTTTT.